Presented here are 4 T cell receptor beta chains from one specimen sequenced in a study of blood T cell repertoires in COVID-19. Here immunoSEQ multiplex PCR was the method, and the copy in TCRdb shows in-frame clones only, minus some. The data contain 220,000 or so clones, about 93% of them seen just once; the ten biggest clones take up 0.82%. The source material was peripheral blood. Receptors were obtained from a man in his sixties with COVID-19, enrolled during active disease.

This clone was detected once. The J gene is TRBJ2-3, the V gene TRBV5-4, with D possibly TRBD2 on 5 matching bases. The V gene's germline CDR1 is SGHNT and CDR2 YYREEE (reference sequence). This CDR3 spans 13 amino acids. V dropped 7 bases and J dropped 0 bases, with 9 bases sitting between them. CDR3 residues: CASRETSTDTQYF. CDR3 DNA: TGTGCCAGCCGGGAAACTAGCACAGATACGCAGTATTTT.

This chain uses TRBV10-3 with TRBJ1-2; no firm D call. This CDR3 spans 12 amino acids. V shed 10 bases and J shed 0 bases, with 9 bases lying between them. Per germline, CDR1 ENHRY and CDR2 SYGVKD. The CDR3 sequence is CATSGSNYGYTF. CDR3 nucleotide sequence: TGTGCCACCTCCGGGTCTAACTATGGCTACACCTTC.

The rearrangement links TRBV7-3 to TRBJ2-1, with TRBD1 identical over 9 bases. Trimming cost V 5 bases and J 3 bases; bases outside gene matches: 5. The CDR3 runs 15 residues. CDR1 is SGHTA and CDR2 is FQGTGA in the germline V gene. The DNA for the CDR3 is TGTGCCAGCAGCCCATGGGGACAGGGCTACAATGAGCAGTTCTTC. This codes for CASSPWGQGYNEQFF.

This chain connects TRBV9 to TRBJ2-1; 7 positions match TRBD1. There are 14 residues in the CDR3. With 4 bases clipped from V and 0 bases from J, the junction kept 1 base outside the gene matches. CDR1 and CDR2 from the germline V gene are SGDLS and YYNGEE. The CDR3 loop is CASSRDSSYNEQFF. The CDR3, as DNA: TGTGCCAGCAGCCGGGACAGCTCCTACAATGAGCAGTTCTTC.